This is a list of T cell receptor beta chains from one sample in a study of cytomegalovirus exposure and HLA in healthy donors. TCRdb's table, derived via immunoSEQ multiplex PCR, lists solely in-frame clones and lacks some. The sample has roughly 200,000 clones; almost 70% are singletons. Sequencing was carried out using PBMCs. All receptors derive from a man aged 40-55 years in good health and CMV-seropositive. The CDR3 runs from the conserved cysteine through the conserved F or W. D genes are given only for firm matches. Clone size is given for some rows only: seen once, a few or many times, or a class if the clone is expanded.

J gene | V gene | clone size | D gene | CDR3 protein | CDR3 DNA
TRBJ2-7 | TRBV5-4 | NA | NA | CASSLALTGVENEQYF | TGTGCCAGCAGCTTGGCTCTGACGGGGGTGGAAAACGAGCAGTACTTC
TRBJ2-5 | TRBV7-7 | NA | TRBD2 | CASSSREGSETQYF | TGTGCCAGCAGCTCCCGGGAGGGGTCAGAGACCCAGTACTTC
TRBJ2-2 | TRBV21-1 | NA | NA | CASSKALGGVSGELFF | TGTGCCAGCAGCAAAGCACTTGGCGGGGTTTCCGGGGAGCTGTTTTTT
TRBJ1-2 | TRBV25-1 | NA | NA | CASSPWRVDYGYTF | TGTGCCAGCAGTCCATGGAGGGTGGACTATGGCTACACCTTC
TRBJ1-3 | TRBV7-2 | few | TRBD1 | CASSLAGQQNFGNTIYF | TGTGCCAGCAGCTTAGCGGGACAGCAAAACTTCGGAAACACCATATATTTT
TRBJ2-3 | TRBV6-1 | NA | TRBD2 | CASSATSGGGTDTQYF | TGTGCCAGCAGTGCTACAAGCGGGGGCGGCACAGATACGCAGTATTTT
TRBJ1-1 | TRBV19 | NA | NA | CATELRTANTEAFF | TGTGCCACCGAACTAAGGACAGCGAACACTGAAGCTTTCTTT
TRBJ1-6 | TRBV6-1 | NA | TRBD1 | CASSEDRGTPLHF | TGTGCCAGCAGTGAGGACAGGGGTACACCCCTCCACTTT
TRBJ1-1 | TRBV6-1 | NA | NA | CASMAWGLRAEAFF | TGTGCCAGCATGGCCTGGGGTCTCAGGGCTGAAGCTTTCTTT
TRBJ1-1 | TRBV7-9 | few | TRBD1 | CASSLGGGQGWPEAFF | TGTGCCAGCAGCTTAGGGGGGGGACAGGGGTGGCCTGAAGCTTTCTTT
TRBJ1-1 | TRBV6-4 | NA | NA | CASSEGRDTEAFF | TGTGCCAGCAGTGAGGGGAGGGACACTGAAGCTTTCTTT
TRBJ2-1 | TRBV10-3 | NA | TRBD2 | CAISESGSGGKSSYNEQFF | TGTGCCATCAGTGAGTCCGGTAGCGGGGGGAAGAGCTCCTACAATGAGCAGTTCTTC
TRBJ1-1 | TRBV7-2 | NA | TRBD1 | CASSPRDRGNTEAFF | TGTGCCAGCAGCCCGAGGGACAGGGGGAACACTGAAGCTTTCTTT
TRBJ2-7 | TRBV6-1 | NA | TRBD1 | CASIEGASYEQYF | TGTGCCAGCATTGAGGGGGCCTCCTACGAGCAGTACTTC
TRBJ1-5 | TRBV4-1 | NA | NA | CASSPQGAGPQHF | TGCGCCAGCAGCCCACAAGGCGCGGGGCCCCAGCATTTT
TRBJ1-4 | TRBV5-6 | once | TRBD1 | CASSPTLDRTNEKLFF | TGTGCCAGCAGCCCGACCCTGGACAGGACTAATGAAAAACTGTTTTTT
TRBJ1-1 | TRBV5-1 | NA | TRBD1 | CASSPRLGQGIGAFF | TGCGCCAGCAGCCCCCGCCTGGGACAGGGAATCGGAGCTTTTTTT
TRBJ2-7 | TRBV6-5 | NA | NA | CASRGTGGSVRQYF | TGTGCCAGCAGAGGCACTGGGGGGAGCGTTCGGCAGTACTTC
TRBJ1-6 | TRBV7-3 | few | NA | CASSLLGAPLHF | TGTGCCAGCAGCCTCCTCGGAGCACCCCTCCACTTT
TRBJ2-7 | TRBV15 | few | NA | CATSRDYEDYEQYF | TGTGCCACCAGCAGAGATTATGAGGACTACGAGCAGTACTTC
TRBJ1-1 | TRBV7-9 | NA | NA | CASSATGTEAFF | TGTGCCAGCAGCGCTACGGGTACTGAAGCTTTCTTT
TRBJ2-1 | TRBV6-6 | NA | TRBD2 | CASSLRAGGPWYEQFF | TGTGCCAGCAGTCTTCGGGCGGGGGGGCCTTGGTATGAGCAGTTCTTC
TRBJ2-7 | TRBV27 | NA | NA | CASSLGQNSYEQYF | TGTGCCAGCAGTTTAGGGCAGAACTCCTACGAGCAGTACTTC
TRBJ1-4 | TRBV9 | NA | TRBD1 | CASSYRDRADEKLFF | TGTGCCAGCAGCTATCGGGACAGGGCCGATGAAAAACTGTTTTTT
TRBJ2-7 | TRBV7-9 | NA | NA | CASSLAGYGQYF | TGTGCCAGCAGCTTAGCGGGCTACGGGCAGTACTTC
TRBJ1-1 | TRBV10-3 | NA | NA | CAIRSDQAYTEAFF | TGTGCCATCAGAAGTGATCAGGCATACACTGAAGCTTTCTTT
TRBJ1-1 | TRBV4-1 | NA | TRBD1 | CASSSGGPEAFF | TGCGCCAGCAGCTCAGGGGGGCCTGAAGCTTTCTTT
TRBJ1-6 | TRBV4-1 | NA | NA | CASSQDEGSRSPLHF | TGCGCCAGCAGCCAAGATGAGGGTTCTCGATCACCCCTCCACTTT
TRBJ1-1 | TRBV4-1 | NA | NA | CASSQDAGVAAEAFF | TGCGCCAGCAGCCAAGATGCGGGGGTGGCGGCTGAAGCTTTCTTT
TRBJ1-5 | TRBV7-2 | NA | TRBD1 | CASSKLQGPSQPQHF | TGTGCCAGCAGCAAACTACAGGGGCCTAGTCAGCCCCAGCATTTT
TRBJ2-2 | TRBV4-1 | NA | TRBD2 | CASSQGTTGGVTGELFF | TGCGCCAGCAGCCAAGGCACAACGGGGGGTGTCACCGGGGAGCTGTTTTTT
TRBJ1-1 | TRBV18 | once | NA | CASSPRQGKNTEAFF | TGTGCCAGCTCACCAAGGCAGGGGAAGAACACTGAAGCTTTCTTT
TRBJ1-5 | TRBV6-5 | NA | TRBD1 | CASMRDRDQPQHF | TGTGCCAGCATGAGGGACAGGGATCAGCCCCAGCATTTT
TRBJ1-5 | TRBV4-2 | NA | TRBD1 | CASSQGQGQPQHF | TGTGCCAGCAGCCAAGGACAGGGTCAGCCCCAGCATTTT
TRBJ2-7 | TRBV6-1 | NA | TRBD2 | CASSSGLGGYEQYF | TGTGCCAGCAGTTCCGGACTGGGGGGGTACGAGCAGTACTTC
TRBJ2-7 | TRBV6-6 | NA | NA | CASTLDSPSYEQYF | TGTGCCAGCACCCTCGACAGTCCCTCCTACGAGCAGTACTTC
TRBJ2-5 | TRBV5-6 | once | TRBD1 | CASSVGTGLQETQYF | TGTGCCAGCAGCGTCGGGACAGGGCTTCAAGAGACCCAGTACTTC
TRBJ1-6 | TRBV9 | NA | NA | CASSVGSSPLHF | TGTGCCAGCAGCGTAGGTTCGTCACCCCTCCACTTT
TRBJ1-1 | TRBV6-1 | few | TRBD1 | CASKRTGEVTEAFF | TGTGCCAGCAAAAGGACAGGGGAGGTGACTGAAGCTTTCTTT
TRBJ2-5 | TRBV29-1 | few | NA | CSVERGETQYF | TGCAGCGTTGAAAGAGGAGAGACCCAGTACTTC
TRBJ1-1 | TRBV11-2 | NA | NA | CASSPMRQQNTEAFF | TGTGCCAGCAGCCCAATGAGACAGCAGAACACTGAAGCTTTCTTT
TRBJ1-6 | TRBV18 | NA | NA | CASSPAGEYSPLHF | TGTGCCAGCTCACCTGCAGGCGAATATTCACCCCTCCACTTT
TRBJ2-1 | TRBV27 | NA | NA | CASSVGQALFNEQFF | TGTGCCAGCAGTGTGGGGCAGGCATTATTTAATGAGCAGTTCTTC
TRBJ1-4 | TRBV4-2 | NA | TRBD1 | CASSLGTGDNEKLFF | TGTGCCAGCAGCCTGGGGACAGGGGATAATGAAAAACTGTTTTTT
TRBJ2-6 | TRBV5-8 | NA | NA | CASSPGRDRLLVGANVLTF | TGTGCCAGCAGCCCAGGGCGGGACAGACTCTTGGTTGGGGCCAACGTCCTGACTTTC
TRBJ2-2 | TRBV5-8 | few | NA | CASSLRGGDTGELFF | TGTGCCAGCAGCTTGAGAGGGGGGGACACCGGGGAGCTGTTTTTT
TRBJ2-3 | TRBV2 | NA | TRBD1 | CASRGDSRTDTQYF | TGTGCCAGCAGGGGGGACAGCCGCACAGATACGCAGTATTTT
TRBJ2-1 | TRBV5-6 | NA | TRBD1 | CASSRGTGNNEQFF | TGTGCCAGCAGCCGAGGGACAGGGAACAATGAGCAGTTCTTC
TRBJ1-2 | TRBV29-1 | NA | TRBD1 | CSVVQGGGYTF | TGCAGCGTTGTACAGGGGGGTGGCTACACCTTC
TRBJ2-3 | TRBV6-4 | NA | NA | CASSDSGQSTDTQYF | TGTGCCAGCAGTGACTCGGGGCAGAGCACAGATACGCAGTATTTT
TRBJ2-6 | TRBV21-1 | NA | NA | CASSGRTGEGGANVLTF | TGTGCCAGCAGCGGGCGGACAGGGGAAGGTGGGGCCAACGTCCTGACTTTC
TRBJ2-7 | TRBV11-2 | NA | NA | CASSLPTVPHEQYF | TGTGCCAGCAGCTTACCGACAGTCCCCCACGAGCAGTACTTC